These 5 T cell receptor beta chains originate from one sample sequenced in a study of shared clonotypes between healthy human individuals. Naive CD8 populations comprised CD45RO-negative cells positively selected for CCR7, excluding terminally differentiated effector memory CD45RA+ cells. The method was immunoSEQ multiplex PCR; TCRdb's version includes in-frame clones alone and lacks a portion of them. Among approximately 2,000,000 clones listed, about 94% were seen once. Sequenced material: naive CD8+ T cells from PBMCs. The receptors were sampled from a man between 18 and 29 years old in good health. Some clones in this sample may be carry-over from other donors' samples.

This clone was seen a handful of times. This chain uses TRBV28 with TRBJ1-3; tentative D call: TRBD1 (5 bases). The CDR3 is made up of 17 amino acids. Between the trimmed V and J ends, which lost 3 bases and 0 bases, there was a span of 15 bases. Germline assignment: CDR1 MDHEN and CDR2 SYDVKM. The CDR3 sequence: CASSFRGTGASGNTIYF. CDR3 DNA: TGTGCCAGCAGTTTTAGGGGTACCGGAGCCTCTGGAAACACCATATATTTT.

The genes are TRBV6-1 and TRBJ2-5; 7 nucleotides match TRBD2. The CDR3 loop spans 13 amino acids. With 6 bases clipped from V and 5 bases from J, the junction kept 6 bases outside the gene matches. Looked up from germline, CDR1 is MNHNS and CDR2 is SASEGT. DNA for the CDR3: TGTGCCAGCAGGGGGAGGGCGGGGGAGACCCAGTACTTC. Translation: CASRGRAGETQYF.

The V and J genes are TRBV29-1 and TRBJ1-2; possibly TRBD1 for D (5 bases). This CDR3 region has 11 residues. Trimming shortened V by 3 bases and J by 9 bases, and 11 bases separated the two germline ends. Looked up from germline, CDR1 is SQVTM and CDR2 is ANQGSEA. The CDR3 reads CSVEEGLSYTF. The CDR3 region has the DNA TGCAGCGTTGAGGAGGGACTTAGCTACACCTTC.

The gene calls are TRBV13 and TRBJ2-7, with 8 bases fitting TRBD1. The trim removed 5 bases at V and 4 bases at J, leaving 7 bases unmatched. The germline gives CDR1 PRHDT, CDR2 FYEKMQ (reference sequence). This CDR3 contains 14 residues. The DNA of the CDR3 is TGTGCCAGCAGCCTGACAGGGGCCACTTACGAGCAGTACTTC. As protein: CASSLTGATYEQYF.

This chain joins TRBV28 and TRBJ1-3; D not certain. This CDR3 contains 15 residues. Germline-derived CDR1 and CDR2 are MDHEN and SYDVKM. Trimming left V 3 bases short and J 0 bases short, with 9 bases between. Here the CDR3 DNA reads TGTGCCAGCAGTTTGCCCGTTCACTCTGGAAACACCATATATTTT. The encoded protein is CASSLPVHSGNTIYF.